A single sample is the source of the 12 T cell receptor beta chains below, sequenced in a study of ipilimumab plus nivolumab after autologous stem cell transplantation. Here immunoSEQ multiplex PCR was the method, and the copy in TCRdb shows in-frame clones only, minus some. This table holds 9,000 to 15,000 clones, roughly 75% found once. The sample in question was PBMCs, obtained in a trial of ipilimumab plus nivolumab as post-transplant consolidation. The receptors derive from a male donor with multiple myeloma.

This clone was detected once. The sample has other DNA sequences that encode this CDR3 too. The genes are TRBV30 and TRBJ1-2; D might be TRBD1 (6 bases). V dropped 8 bases and J dropped 8 bases, with 24 bases sitting between them. Germline V gene data show CDR1 as GTSNPN and CDR2 as SVGIG (reference sequence). The CDR3 spans 14 residues. As DNA, the CDR3 is TGTGCCGGGCCCGCGGGACCGGGGGCCGGGGGCTACACCTTC. Its protein product is CAGPAGPGAGGYTF. Using reference TRBV30 and TRBJ1-2 for the parts outside the CDR3, the full variable domain is SQTIHQWPATLVQPVGSPLSLECTVEGTSNPNLYWYRQAAGRGLQLLFYSVGIGQISSEVPQNLSASRPQDRQFILSSKKLLLSDSGFYLCAGPAGPGAGGYTFGSGTRLTVV.

The chain joins TRBV30 to TRBJ2-3, with D possibly being TRBD2 (5 bases). CDR1 is GTSNPN and CDR2 is SVGIG in the germline V gene (reference sequence). There are 13 residues in the CDR3. V lost 1 base and J lost 5, with 10 bases in between. The CDR3 loop reads CAWSDGGLDTQYF. DNA of the CDR3: TGTGCCTGGAGTGACGGCGGACTAGATACGCAGTATTTT.

J is TRBJ1-4 and V is TRBV6-1; 9 bases line up with TRBD1. The germline V gene has CDR1 MNHNS and CDR2 SASEGT. Trimming cost V 3 bases and J 8 bases; bases outside gene matches: 10. The CDR3 runs to 16 residues. In nucleotides, the CDR3 is TGTGCCAGCAGTGACCCGGGGACAGGGAGTAAGGAAAAACTGTTTTTT. Its protein product is CASSDPGTGSKEKLFF.

This rearrangement joins TRBV6-6 to TRBJ2-7; 7 bases align to TRBD1. V was clipped by 0 bases and J by 1 base; unmatched bases: 0. Germline assignment: CDR1 MNHNY and CDR2 SVGAGI (reference sequence). The CDR3 covers 14 residues. CDR3 sequence reads: CASSYSGQSYEQYF. In DNA form, the CDR3 reads TGTGCCAGCAGTTACTCGGGACAGTCCTACGAGCAGTACTTC.

This sequence joins TRBV2 and TRBJ2-1, with 12 positions matching TRBD2. The CDR3 is 16 amino acids. V gave up 4 bases and J gave up 7 bases; unmatched junction bases: 8. The germline CDR1 and CDR2 sequences are SNHLY and FYNNEI. CDR3 sequence: CASSGASGGAGNEQFF. CDR3 in DNA: TGTGCCAGCAGTGGGGCTAGCGGGGGGGCCGGGAATGAGCAGTTCTTC. Filled out from reference TRBV2 and TRBJ2-1, the complete variable domain reads EPEVTQTPSHQVTQMGQEVILRCVPISNHLYFYWYRQILGQKVEFLVSFYNNEISEKSEIFDDQFSVERPDGSNFTLKIRSTKLEDSAMYFCASSGASGGAGNEQFFGPGTRLTVL.

V usage is TRBV5-4 and J usage is TRBJ2-3; possible D gene TRBD1, 6 bases. The ends were cut back, 0 bases at V and 2 bases at J, with 16 bases in the middle. The CDR3 runs to 17 residues. Germline values: CDR1 SGHNT, CDR2 YYREEE (reference sequence). In DNA form, the CDR3 reads TGTGCCAGCAGCTTGGTTGGGTGGGGGCTGGACACAGATACGCAGTATTTT. It translates to CASSLVGWGLDTDTQYF.

This chain links TRBV15 with TRBJ2-7; 9 positions agree with TRBD1. This CDR3 is 14 amino acids long. CDR1 and CDR2 (germline): LNHNV, YYDKDF (reference sequence). V dropped 3 bases and J dropped 0; count of bases not matched to a gene: 0. CDR3 DNA: TGTGCCACCAGCAGGGACAGGGGCTCCTACGAGCAGTACTTC. This sequence encodes CATSRDRGSYEQYF. Filled out from reference TRBV15 and TRBJ2-7, the complete variable domain reads DAMVIQNPRYQVTQFGKPVTLSCSQTLNHNVMYWYQQKSSQAPKLLFHYYDKDFNNEADTPDNFQSRRPNTSFCFLDIRSPGLGDTAMYLCATSRDRGSYEQYFGPGTRLTVT.

This clone was detected a few times. The rearrangement uses TRBV28 and TRBJ1-1; D is unclear. The V and J ends lost 4 bases and 1 base respectively, with 16 bases between them. CDR1 is MDHEN and CDR2 is SYDVKM in the germline V gene. This CDR3 region has 16 residues. The CDR3 DNA reads as TGTGCCAGCAGTTCCCCCGGGATTAAAGGGAACACTGAAGCTTTCTTT. This sequence encodes CASSSPGIKGNTEAFF.

The genes are TRBV7-2 and TRBJ1-2; perhaps TRBD1 as D (5 bases). Per the germline V gene, CDR1 is SGHTA and CDR2 is FQGNSA. Trimming cost V 5 bases and J 4 bases, with 20 bases left between them. This CDR3 spans 16 amino acids. CDR3: CASSQITNRGTYGYTF. CDR3 coding DNA: TGTGCCAGCAGCCAAATTACCAATCGGGGGACCTATGGCTACACCTTC.

The rearrangement uses TRBV6-5 and TRBJ2-7; D could derive from TRBD1 or TRBD2 (5 bases each). Trimming cost V 6 bases and J 3 bases, with 15 bases left between them. Germline CDR1 and CDR2: MNHEY and SVGAGI. There are 14 residues in the CDR3. The CDR3, as DNA: TGTGCCAGCAGCAGCGGATGGGGCCTCTACGAGCAGTACTTC. This encodes CASSSGWGLYEQYF.

The chain combines TRBV6-9 with TRBJ1-2; D perhaps matches TRBD1 (6 bases). This CDR3 is built from 12 residues. The germline V and J ends were trimmed by 6 bases and 5 bases, with 10 bases remaining between them. Germline values: CDR1 MNHGY, CDR2 SVAAGI. CDR3 DNA: TGTGCCAGCAGGCAAGGGGGTTATGGCTACACCTTC. It translates to CASRQGGYGYTF.

V gene TRBV28 combines with J gene TRBJ2-1; 11 bases line up with TRBD2. Germline CDR1 reads MDHEN; CDR2 reads SYDVKM. With V trimmed by 6 bases and J by 5 bases, 9 bases remained unmatched. The CDR3 runs to 16 residues. The CDR3 loop reads CASSNPSGGLNNEQFF. The DNA for the CDR3 is TGTGCCAGCAGCAACCCTAGCGGGGGGCTTAACAATGAGCAGTTCTTC.